These T cell receptor beta chains were read from a single sample in a study of blood T cell repertoires in COVID-19. Sequencing was performed with immunoSEQ multiplex PCR; in TCRdb, only in-frame clones are kept and a portion is missing. Of fewer than 110,000 clones detected, about 86% appear once; the ten largest clones hold approximately 3.7%. Sequenced input: peripheral blood. The receptor set was obtained from a human donor in a cohort sampled during active COVID-19. The CDR3 runs from the conserved cysteine through the conserved F or W. Fields, in order: CDR3 DNA, CDR3 protein, CDR3 length, D gene, J gene, V gene, clone size. The D gene is left open where the match is weak. A row's size may be missing; if present it is once, few, many or a size class.

TGTGCCAGCAGCCCGGTAGCGGGAGGGCAAGAGACCCAGTACTTC,CASSPVAGGQETQYF,15,TRBD2,TRBJ2-5,TRBV4-2,-
TGCGCCAGCAGCCAAGGAGAAACCTCTGGGGCCAACGTCCTGACTTTC,CASSQGETSGANVLTF,16,-,TRBJ2-6,TRBV4-3,-
TGTGCCACTCGGCTAGCGGGGGTGGAGACCCAGTACTTC,CATRLAGVETQYF,13,TRBD2,TRBJ2-5,TRBV6-5,-
TGCGCCAGCAGTCACCCGAGGACTAGCGGGAGGGGCAATGAGCAGTTCTTC,CASSHPRTSGRGNEQFF,17,TRBD2,TRBJ2-1,TRBV23-1,-
TGTGCCAGCTCACCATCAAGGACAACCTACGAGCAGTACTTC,CASSPSRTTYEQYF,14,-,TRBJ2-7,TRBV18,-
TGTGCCAGCAGTGAAGACCCCACATACAATGAGCAGTTCTTC,CASSEDPTYNEQFF,14,-,TRBJ2-1,TRBV6-1,-
TGTGCCAGCAGCGTTTCAGTAGCGGCAACGTCGCAGTTCTTC,CASSVSVAATSQFF,14,-,TRBJ2-1,TRBV7-6,-
TGTGCCAGCAGTTTCTACGGGAATTCACCCCTCCACTTT,CASSFYGNSPLHF,13,-,TRBJ1-6,TRBV12-3/TRBV12-4,few
TGTGCCAGCAGCTTGCGGGTCGGGACAGGGCCTACTGAAGCTTTCTTT,CASSLRVGTGPTEAFF,16,TRBD1,TRBJ1-1,TRBV5-6,-
TGTGCCAGCACGGTCCAGAGGGCTGGTGTCGAGCAGTACTTC,CASTVQRAGVEQYF,14,-,TRBJ2-7,TRBV2,-
TGCGCCAGCAGCCAAGATATGGGCAGCTATGGCTACACCTTC,CASSQDMGSYGYTF,14,-,TRBJ1-2,TRBV4-3,-
TGCAGCGTTGCGGACAAGTATGGGGATGGCTACACCTTC,CSVADKYGDGYTF,13,-,TRBJ1-2,TRBV29-1,-
TGTGCCAGTAGTACATTGGGCAACTATGGCTACACCTTC,CASSTLGNYGYTF,13,-,TRBJ1-2,TRBV19,-
TGCGCCAGCAGCGGCACAGCGGGAGGGCTCCTAAATGAGCAGTTCTTC,CASSGTAGGLLNEQFF,16,TRBD2,TRBJ2-1,TRBV4-1,-
TGTGCCAGCAGCCGATCGGGACTAGTCTACAATGAGCAGTTCTTC,CASSRSGLVYNEQFF,15,TRBD2,TRBJ2-1,TRBV3-1/TRBV3-2,-
TGCGCCAGCAGCTTGCGGACTAGCGGGAGCTCCTACGAGCAGTACTTC,CASSLRTSGSSYEQYF,16,TRBD2,TRBJ2-7,TRBV5-1,-
TGTGCCAGCCCCAGTCCACAGGGGAAGAATGAGCAGTTCTTC,CASPSPQGKNEQFF,14,TRBD1,TRBJ2-1,TRBV6-5,-
TGTGCCAGCCGGCCGGGACATCAGAGCGATGAGCAGTTCTTC,CASRPGHQSDEQFF,14,-,TRBJ2-1,TRBV7-3,-
TGTGCCACCAGCAGAGATAACGGTTACCTAGCGGACTCCTACAATGAGCAGTTCTTC,CATSRDNGYLADSYNEQFF,19,TRBD2,TRBJ2-1,TRBV15,-
TGCGCCAGCAGCCGGGACTATTCTAGCACAGATACGCAGTATTTT,CASSRDYSSTDTQYF,15,TRBD2,TRBJ2-3,TRBV5-1,-
TGCAGTGCTAGTTTCTTGGGTGGCCCAGGGGGCGCGAGAACTGAAGCTTTCTTT,CSASFLGGPGGARTEAFF,18,TRBD1,TRBJ1-1,TRBV20-1,-
TGCGCCAGCAGCCAACCTAGCGGGGGGATCGATGAGCAGTTCTTC,CASSQPSGGIDEQFF,15,TRBD2,TRBJ2-1,TRBV4-1,-
TGTGCCAGCACCAACCCGCCAGTTAGCAATCAGCCCCAGCATTTT,CASTNPPVSNQPQHF,15,-,TRBJ1-5,TRBV28,-
TGCACCGCAAGGACAGCCGCCAACACCATATATTTT,CTARTAANTIYF,12,-,TRBJ1-3,TRBV29-1,-
TGTGCCAGCAGCCCCCGGAGCGGGGGCCAAGAGACCCAGTACTTC,CASSPRSGGQETQYF,15,TRBD2,TRBJ2-5,TRBV14,-
TGTGCCAGCAGTGTAGCTAGCGGGGGAGGCACATATACGCAGTATTTT,CASSVASGGGTYTQYF,16,TRBD2,TRBJ2-3,TRBV6-1,-
TGTGCCAGCAGCCAACCCGGGACTAGCGGCTACGAGCAGTACTTC,CASSQPGTSGYEQYF,15,TRBD2,TRBJ2-7,TRBV4-2,-
TGTGCCAGCTCCCCACAAACGGGGAGCAATCAGCCCCAGCATTTT,CASSPQTGSNQPQHF,15,-,TRBJ1-5,TRBV6-5,-
TGCGCCAGCAGGCCGCCGGACAGGCGCCTTAATCTCTCCTACAATGAGCAGTTCTTC,CASRPPDRRLNLSYNEQFF,19,TRBD1,TRBJ2-1,TRBV5-1,-
TGTGCCCTAAAGGAGAGAAAGAACACTGAAGCTTTCTTT,CALKERKNTEAFF,13,-,TRBJ1-1,TRBV30,-
TGTGCCAGCAGCCGGGACAGGGGTGCAGATACGCAGTATTTT,CASSRDRGADTQYF,14,TRBD1,TRBJ2-3,TRBV11-3,once
TGTGCCAGCAGCCCCGAAACAGGGCTTCCCAACTACGAGCAGTACTTC,CASSPETGLPNYEQYF,16,-,TRBJ2-7,TRBV3-1/TRBV3-2,-
TGTGCCAGCAGTTACGGGGCAGATGAGCAGTTCTTC,CASSYGADEQFF,12,-,TRBJ2-1,TRBV6-5,-
TGCGCCAGCAGCCTTGAGGTTCATTTCTCTGCCTACGAGCAGTACTTC,CASSLEVHFSAYEQYF,16,-,TRBJ2-7,TRBV4-1,-
TGTGCCAGCAGCCACCCGGGACAGGGGGCGAGATACGAGCAGTACTTC,CASSHPGQGARYEQYF,16,TRBD1,TRBJ2-7,TRBV14,once
TGCGCCAGCAGCTTGGCCCAGGCGGCCAACGTCCTGACTTTC,CASSLAQAANVLTF,14,-,TRBJ2-6,TRBV5-1,-
TGCGCCAGCAGTAAGGGGGCCTTCTACAATGAGCAGTTCTTC,CASSKGAFYNEQFF,14,TRBD1,TRBJ2-1,TRBV10-1,few
TGTGCCAGCCGAATTGACTTGAACACTGAAGCTTTCTTT,CASRIDLNTEAFF,13,-,TRBJ1-1,TRBV5-5,-
TGCGCCAGCAGCTTGGCTAACCAGCGGGGGGCCTCGAGGAACAATGAGCAGTTCTTC,CASSLANQRGASRNNEQFF,19,TRBD2,TRBJ2-1,TRBV5-1,-
TGTGCCAGCAGCGTAACAAAGGTAGCGGGACCGAGCACAGATACGCAGTATTTT,CASSVTKVAGPSTDTQYF,18,TRBD2,TRBJ2-3,TRBV9,-
TGCGCCAGCAGCCCTGGGAGCGTTCGGGACACAGATACGCAGTATTTT,CASSPGSVRDTDTQYF,16,-,TRBJ2-3,TRBV5-1,once
TGTGCCAGCAGCGCGACAGGGAACTATGGCTACACCTTC,CASSATGNYGYTF,13,TRBD1,TRBJ1-2,TRBV2,-
TGCGCCAGCAGCTTGGCCCTTGGGGGGAATGAGCAGTTCTTC,CASSLALGGNEQFF,14,-,TRBJ2-1,TRBV5-1,-
TGCGCCAGCAGCTTGGCTCACCGACGGGGAGAGCAGTACTTC,CASSLAHRRGEQYF,14,-,TRBJ2-7,TRBV5-1,-
TGTGCCAGTTCAGGTAGCAATCAGCCCCAGCATTTT,CASSGSNQPQHF,12,-,TRBJ1-5,TRBV6-6,-
TGTGCCAGCAGCCAAGCGCCAGCGGGAGGGATTAAGACCCAGTACTTC,CASSQAPAGGIKTQYF,16,TRBD2,TRBJ2-5,TRBV3-1/TRBV3-2,-
TGTGCCAGCAGTTTAGGAGGACAGGGGTACGAGCAGTACTTC,CASSLGGQGYEQYF,14,TRBD1,TRBJ2-7,TRBV28,-
TGTGCCAGCTCACCGGACAGGCTCGGAAACACCATATATTTT,CASSPDRLGNTIYF,14,TRBD1,TRBJ1-3,TRBV18,-
TGTGCCAGCAGTTACTCACCAGGACTTAATGAAAAACTGTTTTTT,CASSYSPGLNEKLFF,15,-,TRBJ1-4,TRBV6-5,-
TGTGCCAGCAGTCCCCTTTCGAATGAGCAGTTCTTC,CASSPLSNEQFF,12,-,TRBJ2-1,TRBV6-2/TRBV6-3,-